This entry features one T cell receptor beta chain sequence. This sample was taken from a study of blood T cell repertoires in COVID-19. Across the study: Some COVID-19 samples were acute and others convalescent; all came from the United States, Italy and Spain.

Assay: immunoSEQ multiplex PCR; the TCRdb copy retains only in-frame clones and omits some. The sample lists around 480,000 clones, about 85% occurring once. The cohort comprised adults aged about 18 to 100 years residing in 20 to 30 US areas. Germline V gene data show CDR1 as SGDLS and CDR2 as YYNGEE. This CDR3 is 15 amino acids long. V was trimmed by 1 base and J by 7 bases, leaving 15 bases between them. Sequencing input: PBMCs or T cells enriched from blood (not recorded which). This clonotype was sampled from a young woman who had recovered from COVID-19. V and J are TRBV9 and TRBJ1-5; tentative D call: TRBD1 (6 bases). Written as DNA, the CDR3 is TGTGCCAGCAGCGTATCAGGGGCGGCAGAACAGCCCCAGCATTTT. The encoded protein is CASSVSGAAEQPQHF.